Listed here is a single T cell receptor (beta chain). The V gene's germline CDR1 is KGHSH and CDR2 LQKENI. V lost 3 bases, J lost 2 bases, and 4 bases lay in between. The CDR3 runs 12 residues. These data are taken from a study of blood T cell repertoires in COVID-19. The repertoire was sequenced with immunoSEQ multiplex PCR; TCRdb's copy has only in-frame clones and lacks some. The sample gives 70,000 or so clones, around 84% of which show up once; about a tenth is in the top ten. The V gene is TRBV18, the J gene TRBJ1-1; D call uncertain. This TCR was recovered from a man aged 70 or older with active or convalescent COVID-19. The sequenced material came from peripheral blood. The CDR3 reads CASSPLNTEAFF. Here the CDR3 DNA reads TGTGCCAGCTCACCGCTAAACACTGAAGCTTTCTTT.